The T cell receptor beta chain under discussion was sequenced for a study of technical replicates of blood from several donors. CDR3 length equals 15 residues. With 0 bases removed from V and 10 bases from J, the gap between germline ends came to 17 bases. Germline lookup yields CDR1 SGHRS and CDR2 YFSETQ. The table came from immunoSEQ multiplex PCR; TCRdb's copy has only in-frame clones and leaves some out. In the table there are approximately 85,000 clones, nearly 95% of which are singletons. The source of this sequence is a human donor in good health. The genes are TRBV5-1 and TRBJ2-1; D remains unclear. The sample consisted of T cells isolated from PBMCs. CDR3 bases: TGCGCCAGCAGCTTGGGGGCAGCCTACGTAAAGGAGCAGTTCTTC. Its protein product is CASSLGAAYVKEQFF.